Detailed here is one T cell receptor beta chain. TCRdb's table, derived via immunoSEQ multiplex PCR, lists solely in-frame clones and lacks some. The table includes 300,000 to 350,000 clones, around four fifths detected once. V shed 8 bases and J 2 bases; nucleotides not matched to a gene: 6. CDR1 is KGHSH and CDR2 is LQKENI in the germline V gene. The CDR3 totals 14 residues. This entry is derived from a study of shared clonotypes between healthy human individuals. The receptor's source is a man younger than 40 in good health. This chain connects TRBV18 to TRBJ2-7; 10 bases align to TRBD1. Sequenced input: memory CD4+ T cells sorted from blood. This sample's subset: CD45RA-negative fraction. The CDR3 DNA is TGTGCCAGCCAACCGGGACAGGGGACCTACGAGCAGTACTTC. Translated, it gives CASQPGQGTYEQYF.